The rows below give T cell receptor beta chains drawn from one sample of a study of blood T cell repertoires in COVID-19. Method: immunoSEQ multiplex PCR; TCRdb's copy keeps in-frame clones and lacks some. The sample holds fewer than 90,000 clones, approximately 87% seen once. The sample was peripheral blood. The origin of the receptors is a man of 80 years or more in a cohort sampled during active COVID-19. Each CDR3 is given without its conserved first and last residue.

v_gene	j_gene	CDR3aa
TRBV7-2	TRBJ2-1	ASSLLAFDEQF
TRBV29-1	TRBJ2-3	SVAGGTDTQY
TRBV3-1/TRBV3-2	TRBJ2-3	ASSQASGLSREY
TRBV28	TRBJ1-6	ASRRQGSSYNSPLH
TRBV19	TRBJ2-3	ASSIRTGDSDTQY
TRBV27	TRBJ1-2	ASRGTGKVGYT
TRBV20-1	TRBJ1-1	SASQGAGTEAF
TRBV10-3	TRBJ1-6	AISEDRATDSPLH
TRBV5-1	TRBJ2-1	ASSLVRAGSSYNEQF
TRBV19	TRBJ2-2	ASSMGGQNTGELF
TRBV6-5	TRBJ1-1	ASSNPRGGNTEAF
TRBV28	TRBJ2-1	ASSPTPSGNEQF
TRBV6-6	TRBJ2-2	ASRPKMNTGELF
TRBV6-2/TRBV6-3	TRBJ2-1	ASSYQANEQF
TRBV6-5	TRBJ2-1	ASSRGQGDGGEQF
TRBV12-3/TRBV12-4	TRBJ2-7	ASSFGDEQY
TRBV6-2/TRBV6-3	TRBJ2-7	ASSFGTGNVYEQY
TRBV4-2	TRBJ2-5	ASSQVAGSETQY
TRBV5-8	TRBJ2-2	ASSGGSGNTGELF
TRBV29-1	TRBJ1-1	SGILGVGTEAF
TRBV7-2	TRBJ2-2	ASSLATGLTGELF
TRBV2	TRBJ2-2	ASSEGRRVWAGELF
TRBV2	TRBJ2-2	ASKGAGDTGELF
TRBV18	TRBJ2-2	ASSRMTGTGGIGELF
TRBV6-5	TRBJ1-1	ASKDNRNTEAF
TRBV19	TRBJ1-1	ASRTGGDTEAF
TRBV5-6	TRBJ1-2	ASSLEGTGGGYGYT
TRBV2	TRBJ1-1	ASTHRQGPKDTEAF
TRBV25-1	TRBJ1-5	ASSEGGQPQH
TRBV7-9	TRBJ1-5	ASSLGAPGFNQPQH
TRBV20-1	TRBJ2-5	SASAGGLEETQY
TRBV2	TRBJ2-3	ASRLGTGRTDTQY
TRBV4-2	TRBJ1-5	ASGGDGSQPQH
TRBV5-1	TRBJ1-1	ASSSGQEAF
TRBV29-1	TRBJ2-3	SVEGGLQGTDTQY
TRBV19	TRBJ1-2	ASSFSQGANYGYT
TRBV7-9	TRBJ1-2	ASSLATGDGYT
TRBV4-1	TRBJ2-5	ASSSQDTIFGETQY
TRBV19	TRBJ1-4	ASSIGGTGGEKLF
TRBV3-1/TRBV3-2	TRBJ2-5	ASSQERASGGDGSETQY
TRBV7-2	TRBJ2-1	ASSLGGTGGYNEQF
TRBV4-2	TRBJ2-3	ASSQVGTGGGTDTQY
TRBV27	TRBJ1-1	ASSSPTENTEAF
TRBV19	TRBJ2-2	ASSTRTNTGELF
TRBV2	TRBJ1-2	ASSDTRGENYGYT
TRBV28	TRBJ2-5	ANPYTRQGARETQY
TRBV5-1	TRBJ2-7	ASSPTGVHEQY
TRBV2	TRBJ2-3	ASSEGGDSDTQY
TRBV11-2	TRBJ2-1	ASSLGTGLTSYNEQF
TRBV6-5	TRBJ2-5	ASSHPRDSQETQY
TRBV5-1	TRBJ1-6	ASSLGSSAENSPLH
TRBV6-6	TRBJ2-5	ASTRGAGETQY
TRBV5-1	TRBJ1-2	ASSWGQGNYGYT
TRBV7-3	TRBJ2-1	ASSLAGSYNEQF
TRBV28	TRBJ2-5	ASRMGGAGGGETQY